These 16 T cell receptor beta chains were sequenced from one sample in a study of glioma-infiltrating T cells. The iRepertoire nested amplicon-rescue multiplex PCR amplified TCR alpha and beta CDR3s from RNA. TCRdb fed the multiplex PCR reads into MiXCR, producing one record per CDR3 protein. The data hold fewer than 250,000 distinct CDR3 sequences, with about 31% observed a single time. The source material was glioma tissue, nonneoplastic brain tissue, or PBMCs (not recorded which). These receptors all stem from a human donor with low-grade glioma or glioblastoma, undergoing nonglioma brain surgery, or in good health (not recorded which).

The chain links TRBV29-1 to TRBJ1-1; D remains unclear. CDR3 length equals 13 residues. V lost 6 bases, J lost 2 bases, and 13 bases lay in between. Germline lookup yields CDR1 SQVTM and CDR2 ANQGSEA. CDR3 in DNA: TGCAGCGTCTCAGGACTTATCAACACTGAAGCTTTCTTT. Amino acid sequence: CSVSGLINTEAFF.

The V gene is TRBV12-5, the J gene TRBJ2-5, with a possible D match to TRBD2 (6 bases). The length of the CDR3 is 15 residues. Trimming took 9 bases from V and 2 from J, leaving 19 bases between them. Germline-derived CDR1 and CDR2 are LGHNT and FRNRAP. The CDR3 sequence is CASSGGLSFQETQYF. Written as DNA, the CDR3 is TGTGCTAGCAGTGGGGGGTTGTCCTTTCAAGAGACCCAGTACTTC. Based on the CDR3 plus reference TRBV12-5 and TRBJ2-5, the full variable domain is DARVTQTPRHKVTEMGQEVTMRCQPILGHNTVFWYRQTMMQGLELLAYFRNRAPLDDSGMPKDRFSAEMPDATLATLKIQPSEPRDSAVYFCASSGGLSFQETQYFGPGTRLLVL.

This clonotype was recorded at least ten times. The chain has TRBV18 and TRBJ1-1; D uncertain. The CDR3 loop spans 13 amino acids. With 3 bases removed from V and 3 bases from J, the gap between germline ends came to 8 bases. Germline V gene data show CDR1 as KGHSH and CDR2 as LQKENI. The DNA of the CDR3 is TGTGCCAGCTCACCGGTGTACGACACTGAAGCTTTCTTT. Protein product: CASSPVYDTEAFF.

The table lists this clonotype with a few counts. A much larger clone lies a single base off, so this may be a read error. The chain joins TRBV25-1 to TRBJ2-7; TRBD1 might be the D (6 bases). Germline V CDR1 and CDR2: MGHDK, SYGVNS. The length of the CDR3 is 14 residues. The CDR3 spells CASSSRDTSYEQCF. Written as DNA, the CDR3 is TGTGCCAGCAGTTCCCGGGACACCTCCTACGAGCAGTGCTTC.

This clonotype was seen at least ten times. The CDR3: CASSRRLIAGGRDEQYF. The CDR3 bases are TGTGCCAGCAGTCGAAGACTTATAGCGGGAGGACGGGACGAGCAGTACTTC. The rearrangement uses TRBV6-2 or TRBV6-3 and TRBJ2-7; 10 bases line up with TRBD2. Germline CDR1 reads MNHEY; CDR2 reads SVGEGT. Trimming at V came to 5 bases and at J to 5 bases, leaving 15 bases not matched to a gene. This CDR3 comprises 17 residues.

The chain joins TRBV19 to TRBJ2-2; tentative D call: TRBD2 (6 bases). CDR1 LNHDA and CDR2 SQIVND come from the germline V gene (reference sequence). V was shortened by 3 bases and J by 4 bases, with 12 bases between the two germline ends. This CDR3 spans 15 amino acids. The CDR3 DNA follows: TGTGCCAGTAGTATCCGAGTAGCGGCCACCGGGGAGCTGTTTTTT. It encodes CASSIRVAATGELFF.

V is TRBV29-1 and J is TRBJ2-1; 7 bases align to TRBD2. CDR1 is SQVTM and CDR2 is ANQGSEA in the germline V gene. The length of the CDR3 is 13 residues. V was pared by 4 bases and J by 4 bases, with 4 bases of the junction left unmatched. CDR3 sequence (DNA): TGCAGCGTTGGGCTAGCGGTGTACAATGAGCAGTTCTTC. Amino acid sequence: CSVGLAVYNEQFF.

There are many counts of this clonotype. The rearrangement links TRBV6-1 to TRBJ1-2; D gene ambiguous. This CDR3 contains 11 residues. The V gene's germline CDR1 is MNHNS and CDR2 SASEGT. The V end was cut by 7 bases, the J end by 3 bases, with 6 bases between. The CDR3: CASMGYYGYTF. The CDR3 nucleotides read TGTGCCAGCATGGGTTACTATGGCTACACCTTC.

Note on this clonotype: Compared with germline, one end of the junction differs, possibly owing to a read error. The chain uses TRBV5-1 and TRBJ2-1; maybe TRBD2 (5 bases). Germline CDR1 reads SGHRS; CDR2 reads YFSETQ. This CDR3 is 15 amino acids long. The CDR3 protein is CASSLVARAYNEKFF. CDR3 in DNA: TGCGCCAGCAGCTTGGTGGCGAGGGCCTACAATGAGAAGTTCTTC.

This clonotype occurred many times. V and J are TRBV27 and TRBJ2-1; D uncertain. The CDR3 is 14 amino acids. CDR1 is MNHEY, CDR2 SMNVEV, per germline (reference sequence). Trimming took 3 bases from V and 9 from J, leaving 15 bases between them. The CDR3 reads CASSFTPPLGEQFF. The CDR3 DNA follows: TGTGCCAGCAGTTTCACACCCCCCTTGGGTGAGCAGTTCTTC.

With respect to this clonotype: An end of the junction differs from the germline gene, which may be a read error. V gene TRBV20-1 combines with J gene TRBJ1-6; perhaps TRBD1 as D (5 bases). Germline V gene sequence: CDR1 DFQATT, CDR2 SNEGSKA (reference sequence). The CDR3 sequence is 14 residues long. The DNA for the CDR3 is TGCAGTGCTAGGCCGGGAGAGGGGATTTCACCCCTGCACTTT. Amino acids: CSARPGEGISPLHF.

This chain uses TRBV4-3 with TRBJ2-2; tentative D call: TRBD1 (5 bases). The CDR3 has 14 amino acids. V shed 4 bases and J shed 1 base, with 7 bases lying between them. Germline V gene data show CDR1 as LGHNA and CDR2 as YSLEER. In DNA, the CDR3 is TGCGCCAGCAGCCGAGACAGGAACACCGGGGAGCTGTTTTTT. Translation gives CASSRDRNTGELFF.

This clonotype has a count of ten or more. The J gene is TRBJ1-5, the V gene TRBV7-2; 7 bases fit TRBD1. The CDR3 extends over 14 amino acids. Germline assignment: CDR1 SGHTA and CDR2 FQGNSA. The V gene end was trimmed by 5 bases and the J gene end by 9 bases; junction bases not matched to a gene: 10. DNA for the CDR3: TGTGCCAGCAGCCCCGGACAGGAGCTCCTGCCCCAGCATTTT. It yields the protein CASSPGQELLPQHF.

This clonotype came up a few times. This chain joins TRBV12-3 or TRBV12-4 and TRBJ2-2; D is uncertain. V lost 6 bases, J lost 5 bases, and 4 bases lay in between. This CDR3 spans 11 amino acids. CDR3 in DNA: TGTGCCAGCAGCCATACCGGGGAGCTGTTTTTT. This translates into CASSHTGELFF.

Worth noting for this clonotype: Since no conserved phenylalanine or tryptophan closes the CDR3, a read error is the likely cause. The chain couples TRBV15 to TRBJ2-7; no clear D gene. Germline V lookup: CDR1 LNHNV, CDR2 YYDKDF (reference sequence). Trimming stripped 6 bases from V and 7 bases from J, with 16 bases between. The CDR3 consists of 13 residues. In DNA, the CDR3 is TGTGCCACCAGGAAGGACGGATACAATGAGCAGTACTTA. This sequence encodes CATRKDGYNEQYL.

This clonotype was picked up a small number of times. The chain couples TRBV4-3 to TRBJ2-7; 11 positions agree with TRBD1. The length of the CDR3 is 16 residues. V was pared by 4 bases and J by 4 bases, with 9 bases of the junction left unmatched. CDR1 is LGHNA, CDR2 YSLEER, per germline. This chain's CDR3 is CASSLEGGQGAYEQYF. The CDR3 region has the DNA TGCGCCAGCAGCCTCGAGGGAGGACAGGGGGCTTACGAGCAGTACTTC.